A single sample gave rise to the 7 T cell receptor beta chains below, sequenced in a study of cytomegalovirus exposure and HLA in healthy donors. The PCR contained 60 Vbeta and 13 Jbeta primers. Assay: immunoSEQ multiplex PCR; the TCRdb copy retains only in-frame clones and omits some. This table holds roughly 190,000 clones, roughly 81% found once. Source material: PBMCs. The receptors stem from a woman aged 30 to 39 in good health and CMV-seropositive.

This clone appeared a few times. This chain uses TRBV7-9 with TRBJ2-3; 12 bases fit TRBD2. The CDR3 contains 17 residues. CDR1 is SEHNR and CDR2 is FQNEAQ in the germline V gene (reference sequence). The ends lost 0 bases at V and 4 bases at J; junction bases unmatched: 5. Here the CDR3 DNA reads TGTGCCAGCAGCTTAGCGGCTAGCGGGAGGGTAGCAGATACGCAGTATTTT. Its translation is CASSLAASGRVADTQYF.

The chain has TRBV7-2 and TRBJ2-1, with D tentatively TRBD2 (5 bases). The CDR3 loop spans 17 amino acids. V was cut by 1 base and J by 9 bases, with 22 bases left in between. Germline CDR1 is SGHTA and CDR2 is FQGNSA. The CDR3: CASSLVASLRARGEQFF. The CDR3 DNA reads TGTGCCAGCAGCTTAGTTGCTAGCTTAAGGGCTCGGGGTGAGCAGTTCTTC.

This chain links TRBV7-2 with TRBJ2-5; weak D call: TRBD1 (6 bases). Germline V CDR1 and CDR2: SGHTA, FQGNSA. This CDR3 is 14 amino acids long. V was trimmed by 5 bases and J by 2 bases, leaving 12 bases between them. In nucleotides, the CDR3 is TGTGCCAGCAGCCTGACCGGACAGCAAGAGACCCAGTACTTC. Protein: CASSLTGQQETQYF.

The chain links TRBV13 to TRBJ2-7, with D uncertain. This CDR3 contains 13 residues. Trimming shortened V by 3 bases and J by 3 bases, and 9 bases separated the two germline ends. Germline CDR1 is PRHDT and CDR2 is FYEKMQ (reference sequence). The CDR3 here is CASSFGSSYEQYF. DNA of the CDR3: TGTGCCAGCAGCTTTGGCTCTAGCTACGAGCAGTACTTC.

J is TRBJ2-7 and V is TRBV10-3; possibly TRBD1 for D (5 bases). The V end lost 3 bases, the J end lost 6 bases, and 24 bases lay between the germline ends. The CDR3 sequence is 17 residues long. Germline V gene sequence: CDR1 ENHRY, CDR2 SYGVKD. The CDR3 loop reads CAISEPLYTGILGEQYF. DNA of the CDR3: TGTGCCATCAGTGAACCCCTCTACACAGGAATTCTCGGCGAGCAGTACTTC.

The chain joins TRBV10-3 to TRBJ1-2; 9 nucleotides align to TRBD1. After removal of 4 bases from V and 6 bases from J, the junction contained 9 bases not matched to a gene. This CDR3 spans 15 amino acids. CDR1 and CDR2 (germline): ENHRY, SYGVKD. The CDR3 DNA reads TGTGCCATCAGTGTGGGGGACAGGGCCGTACATGGCTACACCTTC. Amino acids: CAISVGDRAVHGYTF.

The CDR3 coding sequence is TGCGCCAGCAGCGGCGAGGGGGGCACAGATACGCAGTATTTT. It codes for CASSGEGGTDTQYF. This chain connects TRBV5-1 to TRBJ2-3; D is perhaps TRBD1 (6 bases). The V and J ends lost 4 bases and 1 base respectively, with 10 bases between them. Germline V lookup: CDR1 SGHRS, CDR2 YFSETQ. CDR3 size: 14 residues.